These 4 T cell receptor beta chains originate from one sample sequenced in a study of T cell changes during pregnancy in multiple sclerosis. Generated by immunoSEQ multiplex PCR, the TCRdb table keeps only in-frame clones and is missing some. This table has 40,000 to 55,000 clones, roughly 90% appearing once. Specimen: peripheral blood, collected in the first trimester of pregnancy. The receptor source for this set is a female donor in good health, enrolled as a control in a pregnancy study.

The chain has TRBV9 and TRBJ1-6, with 7 bases that match TRBD1. This CDR3 region has 14 residues. Per the germline V gene, CDR1 is SGDLS and CDR2 is YYNGEE. V lost 2 bases and J lost 10; bases outside the gene matches: 6. The CDR3 DNA follows: TGTGCCAGCAGCGTTGGGGGCAGGGGGTCACCCCTCCACTTT. Its translation is CASSVGGRGSPLHF.

The chain's CDR3 is CASRPGTTNTGELFF. Here the CDR3 DNA reads TGTGCCAGCAGGCCCGGGACAACGAACACCGGGGAGCTGTTTTTT. This sequence joins TRBV9 and TRBJ2-2, with D perhaps matching TRBD1 (6 bases). V lost 5 bases to trimming and J lost 0 bases, with 11 bases between them. Germline CDR1 reads SGDLS; CDR2 reads YYNGEE. The CDR3 is 15 residues long.

This clone came up once. The chain has TRBV5-8 and TRBJ2-7; D may be TRBD2 (6 bases). Germline CDR1 and CDR2: SGHTS and YDEGEE. V dropped 4 bases and J dropped 7 bases, with 21 bases sitting between them. The CDR3 extends over 15 amino acids. The CDR3 bases are TGTGCCAGCAGCCTCGCCGGGAGCCAAGGAGAAGAGCAGTACTTC. This codes for CASSLAGSQGEEQYF.

This clone came up once. The CDR3 protein is CASSPSSGPGNEQFF. The CDR3 DNA sequence: TGTGCCAGCTCACCCTCCTCTGGCCCGGGCAATGAGCAGTTCTTC. The chain joins TRBV18 to TRBJ2-1; D is uncertain. V was pared by 3 bases and J by 6 bases, with 15 bases between. The germline CDR1 and CDR2 sequences are KGHSH and LQKENI. The CDR3 is 15 amino acids.